This T cell receptor beta chain was sequenced in a study of control samples from healthy donors and cancer patients. The V gene's germline CDR1 is SGHNT and CDR2 YYREEE (reference sequence). The V and J ends lost 5 bases and 3 bases, in that order; junction bases with no gene match: 4. The CDR3 contains 14 residues. TCRdb's table, derived via immunoSEQ multiplex PCR, lists solely in-frame clones and lacks some. The sample includes roughly 120,000 clones, about 95% of them seen just once. The specimen sequenced was blood. This receptor was identified in a man younger than 40 in good health. J is TRBJ2-3 and V is TRBV5-4, with 9 bases aligning to TRBD2. As DNA, the CDR3 is TGTGCCAGCAGGCTGAGCGGGGGGACAGATACGCAGTATTTT. This codes for CASRLSGGTDTQYF. Together with reference TRBV5-4 and TRBJ2-3, the CDR3 gives the full variable domain: ETGVTQSPTHLIKTRGQQVTLRCSSQSGHNTVSWYQQALGQGPQFIFQYYREEENGRGNFPPRFSGLQFPNYSSELNVNALELDDSALYLCASRLSGGTDTQYFGPGTRLTVL.